These T cell receptor beta chains were read from a single sample in a study of blood T cell repertoires in COVID-19. Sequenced by immunoSEQ multiplex PCR; TCRdb stores in-frame clones only, minus some. The top ten clones hold about 0.84% of a sample with around 120,000 clones, 70% to 85% of them seen once. Sequencing was performed on peripheral blood. Receptors were obtained from a human donor with acute or convalescent COVID-19. The donor label of this sample is uncertain. CDR3s include the opening cysteine and the closing phenylalanine or tryptophan. A D gene is named only where the DNA matches it firmly. Size values are once, few and many counts, or a class for expanded clones, and some rows have none.

>16|TRBD1|TRBV6-5|TRBJ1-6|.
CASSYGAGQGYSPLHF
TGTGCCAGCAGTTACGGGGCTGGACAGGGGTATTCACCCCTCCACTTT
>15|.|TRBV10-1|TRBJ1-2|many
CASTLSGEINYGYTF
TGCGCCAGCACCCTCTCCGGGGAGATCAACTATGGCTACACCTTC
>16|TRBD1|TRBV28|TRBJ2-5|.
CASSSAGTGGQETQYF
TGTGCCAGCAGTTCGGCCGGGACAGGGGGCCAAGAGACCCAGTACTTC
>14|.|TRBV6-5|TRBJ1-1|.
CASSSLGLGRGAFF
TGTGCCAGCAGTTCCTTAGGACTGGGGAGGGGAGCTTTCTTT
>19|TRBD2|TRBV24-1|TRBJ2-1|.
CATSDFLGLAGDLAGEQFF
TGTGCCACCAGTGATTTCTTAGGACTAGCGGGGGACCTGGCCGGTGAGCAGTTCTTC
>15|TRBD1|TRBV3-1/TRBV3-2|TRBJ1-2|.
CASSLVTTGGYGYTF
TGTGCCAGCAGCCTTGTAACAACAGGGGGCTATGGCTACACCTTC
>11|.|TRBV30|TRBJ1-6|.
CAWSLGGPLHF
TGTGCCTGGAGTCTTGGAGGACCCCTCCACTTT
>16|.|TRBV4-1|TRBJ2-5|.
CASSQVGWASQETQYF
TGCGCCAGCAGCCAAGTTGGTTGGGCATCCCAAGAGACCCAGTACTTC
>14|.|TRBV5-1|TRBJ1-4|.
CASSFGGLGEKLFF
TGCGCCAGCAGCTTCGGGGGGCTGGGTGAAAAACTGTTTTTT
>13|TRBD1|TRBV11-2|TRBJ1-1|.
CASSLVTGAEAFF
TGTGCCAGCAGCTTAGTCACAGGGGCTGAAGCTTTCTTT
>15|TRBD1|TRBV6-5|TRBJ2-5|many
CARNPRDRGRETQYF
TGTGCCCGAAACCCCCGGGACAGGGGGCGGGAGACCCAGTACTTC
>13|TRBD1|TRBV12-3/TRBV12-4|TRBJ1-2|.
CASRRDSNYGYTF
TGTGCCAGCAGGCGGGACAGTAACTATGGCTACACCTTC
>17|TRBD1|TRBV19|TRBJ2-6|.
CASSRGGSLSGANVLTF
TGTGCCAGTAGTAGAGGGGGCTCCCTCTCTGGGGCCAACGTCCTGACTTTC
>15|TRBD1|TRBV2|TRBJ1-3|.
CASRVDRVSGNTIYF
TGTGCCAGCAGGGTCGACAGGGTCTCTGGAAACACCATATATTTT
>17|TRBD1|TRBV9|TRBJ1-3|.
CASSGGTGVSSGNTIYF
TGTGCCAGCAGCGGCGGGACAGGGGTATCCTCTGGAAACACCATATATTTT
>13|.|TRBV7-8|TRBJ1-5|.
CASNGEMNQPQHF
TGTGCCAGCAACGGAGAGATGAATCAGCCCCAGCATTTT